These 24 T cell receptor beta chains originate from one sample sequenced in a study of vaccination and CD4 T cells after COVID-19. Which antigens these TCRs recognize remains unknown. Treatment defined: roughly 10-day PBMC culture with coronavirus spike peptide pools or control peptides (ViraFEST assay). From the unexposed donor, CD4+ T cells were collected ahead of the COVID-19 pandemic (2011-2018). CD4+ T cells that had been cultured provided DNA sequenced with the Oncomine TCR Beta short-read assay. MiXCR, applied by TCRdb to the PCR reads, yields one record per CDR3 protein. The sample lists around 6,300 distinct CDR3 sequences; about two thirds were seen once. Sequenced: CD4+ T cells from blood, cultured in vitro. These receptors originate from a human donor in good health.

This sequence joins TRBV7-9 and TRBJ1-2; the D gene is possibly TRBD1 (6 bases). Trimming took off 4 bases at V and 2 bases at J, with 11 bases between the two ends. This CDR3 is built from 14 residues. Per germline, CDR1 SEHNR and CDR2 FQNEAQ (reference sequence). The CDR3, as DNA: TGTGCCAGCAGCTCTACAGGGCGAAACTATGGCTACACCTTC. Residues: CASSSTGRNYGYTF.

This clonotype was seen just once. V usage is TRBV11-2 and J usage is TRBJ1-1, with a weak D call TRBD1 (5 bases). The CDR3 is 16 amino acids. Germline V CDR1 and CDR2: SGHAT, FQNNGV. Trimming shortened V by 5 bases and J by 1 base, and 17 bases separated the two germline ends. For the CDR3, the DNA is TGTGCCAGCAGCAGAGGGACTTCCCGGGAGAACACTGAAGCTTTCTTT. Its translation is CASSRGTSRENTEAFF.

The genes are TRBV15 and TRBJ2-2; D remains unclear. The CDR3 has 12 amino acids. Germline CDR1 is LNHNV and CDR2 is YYDKDF (reference sequence). Trimming stripped 0 bases from V and 4 bases from J, with 0 bases between. The CDR3 DNA sequence: TGTGCCACCAGCAGAGACACCGGGGAGCTGTTTTTT. Its protein product is CATSRDTGELFF.

The chain joins TRBV20-1 to TRBJ1-6, with a tentative D call TRBD1 (6 bases). Trimming removed 4 bases from V and 4 bases from J, with 17 bases in between. Germline-derived CDR1 and CDR2 are DFQATT and SNEGSKA (reference sequence). The CDR3 runs 16 residues. Here the CDR3 DNA reads TGCAGTGCTAACACAGCGGGACAACCATATAATTCACCCCTCCACTTT. Its translation is CSANTAGQPYNSPLHF.

V usage is TRBV7-8 and J usage is TRBJ2-1, with TRBD2 identical over 7 bases. Germline-derived CDR1 and CDR2 are SGHVS and FQNEAQ. V shed 5 bases, J shed 3 bases, and the junction held 13 bases outside the gene matches. This CDR3 is built from 17 residues. For the CDR3, the DNA is TGTGCCAGCAGCCCCCGGCGGGCGGGAGCGGGCTACAATGAGCAGTTCTTC. Encoded protein: CASSPRRAGAGYNEQFF.

V and J are TRBV20-1 and TRBJ1-3; a possible D gene is TRBD1 (6 bases). This CDR3 comprises 19 residues. Trimming left V 1 base short and J 0 bases short, with 22 bases between. Germline V gene data show CDR1 as DFQATT and CDR2 as SNEGSKA (reference sequence). The CDR3: CSARAQNTVAGASGNTIYF. The CDR3 nucleotides are TGCAGTGCTAGAGCCCAAAACACAGTAGCAGGGGCCTCTGGAAACACCATATATTTT.

This clonotype turned up a few times. The rearrangement joins TRBV6-1 to TRBJ1-5; D not certain. V was trimmed by 3 bases and J by 11 bases, leaving 11 bases between them. Germline V gene sequence: CDR1 MNHNS, CDR2 SASEGT. There are 12 residues in the CDR3. In nucleotides, the CDR3 is TGTGCCAGCAGTGACTTACCCCAGGCCCAGCATTTT. Protein product: CASSDLPQAQHF.

The chain is built from TRBV28 and TRBJ1-1, with D perhaps matching TRBD1 (5 bases). The CDR3 length is 11 residues. The germline V gene encodes CDR1 MDHEN and CDR2 SYDVKM. The V end was cut by 6 bases, the J end by 7 bases, with 9 bases between. CDR3 coding DNA: TGTGCCAGCAGAAGGGGATTTGAAGCTTTCTTT. Translating gives CASRRGFEAFF.

The chain links TRBV20-1 to TRBJ2-2; D is undetermined. The V and J ends lost 6 bases and 5 bases respectively, with 13 bases between them. The CDR3 sequence is 13 residues long. CDR1 DFQATT and CDR2 SNEGSKA come from the germline V gene (reference sequence). The CDR3 spells CSASKTWTGELFF. The DNA for the CDR3 is TGCAGTGCCTCGAAGACCTGGACCGGGGAGCTGTTTTTT.

This chain uses TRBV20-1 with TRBJ2-1; 8 bases map to TRBD2. Germline lookup yields CDR1 DFQATT and CDR2 SNEGSKA (reference sequence). This CDR3 has 13 residues. J lost 6 bases, V lost 6 bases, and 7 bases had no gene match. This CDR3 is CSASGSGFNEQFF. The CDR3 DNA sequence: TGCAGTGCAAGCGGGAGTGGATTCAATGAGCAGTTCTTC.

V usage is TRBV10-3 and J usage is TRBJ2-7; D remains unclear. Looked up from germline, CDR1 is ENHRY and CDR2 is SYGVKD. Trimming cost V 4 bases and J 0 bases, with 13 bases left between them. CDR3 length: 15 residues. This chain's CDR3 is CAISAGVRRSYEQYF. The CDR3 DNA sequence: TGTGCCATCAGTGCGGGTGTCAGGCGCTCCTACGAGCAGTACTTC.

The gene calls are TRBV4-2 and TRBJ2-2; D is possibly TRBD2 (5 bases). The ends were cut back, 4 bases at V and 1 base at J, with 13 bases in the middle. CDR1 and CDR2 (germline): LGHNA, YNFKEQ. CDR3 length: 16 amino acids. CDR3 region: CASSRESSRNTGELFF. CDR3 DNA sequence: TGTGCCAGCAGCCGGGAGAGTAGCAGGAACACCGGGGAGCTGTTTTTT.

The chain recombines TRBV19 with TRBJ1-5, with 7 bases matching TRBD1. This CDR3 region has 16 residues. The junction had 7 bases not matched to a gene; V was cut back by 4 bases and J by 1 base. Germline V CDR1 and CDR2: LNHDA, SQIVND (reference sequence). CDR3 region: CASSTLYRGSNQPQHF. Written as DNA, the CDR3 is TGTGCCAGTAGTACCCTTTACAGGGGAAGCAATCAGCCCCAGCATTTT.

The chain combines TRBV28 with TRBJ1-2; possibly TRBD1 for D (5 bases). The CDR3 covers 17 residues. V lost 1 base, J lost 2 bases, and 17 bases lay in between. From germline, CDR1 is MDHEN and CDR2 SYDVKM. The DNA for the CDR3 is TGTGCCAGCAGTTTATCAGCGTTGGGCAGGGCCAACTATGGCTACACCTTC. Protein: CASSLSALGRANYGYTF.

V and J are TRBV20-1 and TRBJ1-1, with D possibly matching TRBD1 (5 bases). CDR1 and CDR2 (germline): DFQATT, SNEGSKA (reference sequence). CDR3 length equals 14 residues. V lost 3 bases and J 0 bases, leaving 11 bases between the germline ends. The CDR3 region is CSARRGQMNTEAFF. CDR3 coding DNA: TGCAGTGCTAGGAGGGGCCAGATGAACACTGAAGCTTTCTTT.

This chain connects TRBV7-8 to TRBJ2-3; no reliable D call. Germline V gives CDR1 SGHVS, CDR2 FQNEAQ. The CDR3 spans 14 residues. The ends were cut back, 1 base at V and 1 base at J, with 6 bases in the middle. The CDR3 nucleotides are TGTGCCAGCAGCTTAGTAGTAGGCACAGATACGCAGTATTTT. Protein product: CASSLVVGTDTQYF.

This clonotype has only a few counts. V gene TRBV2 combines with J gene TRBJ1-2; 9 bases fit TRBD1. There are 14 residues in the CDR3. CDR1 and CDR2 (germline): SNHLY, FYNNEI. V trimming: 4 bases; J trimming: 7 bases; junction bases outside the gene matches: 7. The CDR3 DNA is TGTGCCAGCAGTGGGCAACAGGGGGCGGGTGGCTACACCTTC. Translation: CASSGQQGAGGYTF.

This chain connects TRBV27 to TRBJ2-7; a possible D gene is TRBD2 (5 bases). V was cut by 3 bases and J by 6 bases, with 9 bases left in between. The CDR3 extends over 12 amino acids. Germline assignment: CDR1 MNHEY and CDR2 SMNVEV (reference sequence). The CDR3 spells CASSFPGGEQYF. The CDR3 DNA reads as TGTGCCAGCAGTTTCCCCGGAGGCGAGCAGTACTTC.

The J gene is TRBJ2-2, the V gene TRBV19; 10 nucleotides line up with TRBD2. The trim removed 7 bases at V and 6 bases at J, leaving 5 bases unmatched. The CDR3 loop spans 14 amino acids. Germline V gene lookup returns CDR1 LNHDA and CDR2 SQIVND (reference sequence). The CDR3 reads CASTGSGRPGELFF. The CDR3 region has the DNA TGTGCCAGTACGGGTAGCGGGAGGCCCGGGGAGCTGTTTTTT.

This rearrangement joins TRBV27 to TRBJ2-1, with TRBD2 matching 8 bases. V shed 7 bases, J shed 9 bases, and the junction held 17 bases outside the gene matches. Germline CDR1 is MNHEY and CDR2 is SMNVEV (reference sequence). The CDR3 has 16 residues. CDR3 amino acids: CASTSERTSFTTEQFF. In nucleotides, the CDR3 is TGTGCCAGCACGTCGGAGAGGACTAGCTTTACAACTGAGCAGTTCTTC.

V usage is TRBV27 and J usage is TRBJ1-3; tentatively, D is TRBD1 (6 bases). The CDR3 is 13 amino acids. The V and J ends lost 6 bases and 0 bases respectively, with 6 bases between them. Germline lookup yields CDR1 MNHEY and CDR2 SMNVEV (reference sequence). The CDR3 sequence is CASRDSSGNTIYF. The DNA for the CDR3 is TGTGCCAGCAGGGACAGCTCTGGAAACACCATATATTTT.

This clonotype was recorded a few times. The chain links TRBV20-1 to TRBJ1-2; no clear D. Germline V lookup: CDR1 DFQATT, CDR2 SNEGSKA (reference sequence). There are 11 residues in the CDR3. Trimming cost V 2 bases and J 8 bases, with 9 bases left between them. The CDR3 DNA follows: TGCAGTGCTAGAAAGACGCCCGGCTACACCTTC. This gives the protein CSARKTPGYTF.

In its sample, this clonotype was seen a few times. V is TRBV27 and J is TRBJ1-5, with D maybe TRBD1 (6 bases). The CDR3 has 15 residues. The V and J ends lost 2 bases and 4 bases respectively, with 12 bases between them. CDR1 is MNHEY, CDR2 SMNVEV, per germline (reference sequence). The CDR3 loop reads CASSLGGRGNQPQHF. Here the CDR3 DNA reads TGTGCCAGCAGTTTAGGTGGCAGGGGTAATCAGCCCCAGCATTTT.

This clonotype has just a few counts. This sequence joins TRBV7-2 and TRBJ2-7; D uncertain. The V end was cut by 1 base, the J end by 0 bases, with 7 bases between. The CDR3 sequence is 14 residues long. The V gene's germline CDR1 is SGHTA and CDR2 FQGNSA. CDR3 protein: CASSLDYFSYEQYF. CDR3 coding DNA: TGTGCCAGCAGCTTAGATTACTTCTCCTACGAGCAGTACTTC.